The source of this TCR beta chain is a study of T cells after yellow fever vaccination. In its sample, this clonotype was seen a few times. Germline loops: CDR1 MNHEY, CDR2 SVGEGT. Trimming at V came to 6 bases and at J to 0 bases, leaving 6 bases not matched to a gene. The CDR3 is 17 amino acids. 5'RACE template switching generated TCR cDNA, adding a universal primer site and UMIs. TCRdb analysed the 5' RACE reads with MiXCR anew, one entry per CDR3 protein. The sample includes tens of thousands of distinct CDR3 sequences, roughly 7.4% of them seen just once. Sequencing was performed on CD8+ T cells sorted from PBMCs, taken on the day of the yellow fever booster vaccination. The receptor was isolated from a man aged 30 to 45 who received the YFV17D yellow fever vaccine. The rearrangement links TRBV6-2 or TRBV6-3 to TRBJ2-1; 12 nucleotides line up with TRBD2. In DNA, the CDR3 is TGTGCCAGCAGGCCCCGACTAGCGGGAGTCTCCTACAATGAGCAGTTCTTC. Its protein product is CASRPRLAGVSYNEQFF.